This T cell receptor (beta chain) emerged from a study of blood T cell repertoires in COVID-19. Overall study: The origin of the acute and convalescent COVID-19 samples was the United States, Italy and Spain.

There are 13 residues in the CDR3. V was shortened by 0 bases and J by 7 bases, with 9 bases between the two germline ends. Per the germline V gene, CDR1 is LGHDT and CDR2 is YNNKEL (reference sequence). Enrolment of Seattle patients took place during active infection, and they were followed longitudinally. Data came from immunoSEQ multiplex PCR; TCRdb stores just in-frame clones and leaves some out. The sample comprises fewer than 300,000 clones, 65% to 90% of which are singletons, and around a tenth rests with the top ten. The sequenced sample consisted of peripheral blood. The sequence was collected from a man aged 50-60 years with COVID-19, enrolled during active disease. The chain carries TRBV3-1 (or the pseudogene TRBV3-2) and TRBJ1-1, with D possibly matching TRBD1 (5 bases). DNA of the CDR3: TGTGCCAGCAGCCAAGAGGAGGGGCTTGAAGCTTTCTTT. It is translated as CASSQEEGLEAFF.